The 9 T cell receptor beta chains reported below all come from one sample, sequenced in a study of spatial heterogeneity in lung cancer. The time point was: blood at routine non-recurrence follow-up after resection. Whole RNA obtained from tumor, nontumor lung or frozen PBMC underwent sequencing without sorting. One entry per CDR3 protein, called by TCRdb with MiXCR from the 5' RACE reads. This sample has about 120,000 distinct CDR3 sequences, with roughly an eighth found just once. The starting material was PBMCs, obtained at follow-up. The receptors here all came from a male donor with early-stage non-small cell lung cancer.

This clonotype was recorded at least ten times. The chain has TRBV5-4 and TRBJ2-5; no firm D call. Germline V gives CDR1 SGHNT, CDR2 YYREEE (reference sequence). CDR3 length: 14 amino acids. The V end lost 4 bases, the J end lost 1 base, and 11 bases lay between the germline ends. The CDR3: CASSGRTAQETQYF. In DNA, the CDR3 is TGTGCCAGCAGCGGCAGGACCGCCCAAGAGACCCAGTACTTC.

The gene calls are TRBV20-1 and TRBJ2-3, with no clear D. Germline lookup yields CDR1 DFQATT and CDR2 SNEGSKA (reference sequence). The V gene lost 2 bases and the J gene lost 4 bases, with 10 bases spanning the gap. The length of the CDR3 is 13 residues. The DNA of the CDR3 is TGCAGTGCTAGAATTTGGATTTCAGATACGCAGTATTTT. Encoded protein: CSARIWISDTQYF.

This clonotype has a handful of counts. The chain employs TRBV15 and TRBJ2-5, with D hard to call. There are 13 residues in the CDR3. Germline CDR1 is LNHNV and CDR2 is YYDKDF (reference sequence). V lost 0 bases to trimming and J lost 3 bases, with 5 bases between them. The CDR3 loop is CATSRDQEETQYF. The DNA for the CDR3 is TGTGCCACCAGCAGAGATCAGGAAGAGACCCAGTACTTC.

This clonotype has more than one count but fewer than ten. The chain couples TRBV9 to TRBJ2-7; 9 positions match TRBD2. CDR1 is SGDLS and CDR2 is YYNGEE in the germline V gene. Trimming removed 0 bases from V and 5 bases from J; junction bases left unmatched: 9. CDR3 length: 16 residues. CDR3 nucleotide sequence: TGTGCCAGCAGCGTAGGTTCTAGCGGGGTGACCCACGAGCAGTACTTC. Amino acid sequence: CASSVGSSGVTHEQYF.

V is TRBV6-1 and J is TRBJ1-2; D is unclear. The CDR3 consists of 15 residues. Germline CDR1 and CDR2: MNHNS and SASEGT. The V gene lost 3 bases and the J gene lost 2 bases, with 13 bases spanning the gap. CDR3: CASSDVLRGNYGYTF. The CDR3 DNA is TGTGCCAGCAGTGACGTCCTTCGGGGAAACTATGGCTACACCTTC.

This clonotype was detected many times. The rearrangement joins TRBV29-1 to TRBJ2-4; 8 positions agree with TRBD1. Germline-derived CDR1 and CDR2 are SQVTM and ANQGSEA. With 7 bases clipped from V and 0 bases from J, the junction kept 14 bases outside the gene matches. There are 17 residues in the CDR3. The CDR3 reads CSAFGQGRDLAKNIQYF. The CDR3 nucleotides read TGCAGCGCCTTTGGACAGGGAAGGGATCTAGCCAAAAACATTCAGTACTTC.

This clonotype was counted ten times or more. This sequence joins TRBV7-9 and TRBJ1-1, with D unclear. V lost 6 bases and J 5 bases, leaving 16 bases between the germline ends. This CDR3 is 14 amino acids long. The V gene's germline CDR1 is SEHNR and CDR2 FQNEAQ (reference sequence). The CDR3 DNA is TGTGCCAGCAGACTAAACACCGACGGAACTGAAGCTTTCTTT. Its translation: CASRLNTDGTEAFF. The variable domain in full, completed from reference TRBV7-9 and TRBJ1-1, reads DTGVSQNPRHKITKRGQNVTFRCDPISEHNRLYWYRQTLGQGPEFLTYFQNEAQLEKSRLLSDRFSAERPKGSFSTLEIQRTEQGDSAMYLCASRLNTDGTEAFFGQGTRLTVV.

This clonotype was detected only a few times. The genes are TRBV6-1 and TRBJ1-1; 9 nucleotides agree with TRBD1. This CDR3 has 13 amino acids. CDR1 and CDR2 from the germline V gene are MNHNS and SASEGT. V trimming: 7 bases; J trimming: 6 bases; junction bases outside the gene matches: 6. The CDR3 DNA sequence: TGTGCCAGCAATACAGGGGGCTGGGCTGAAGCTTTCTTT. It encodes CASNTGGWAEAFF.

There are a few counts of this clonotype. The chain recombines TRBV25-1 with TRBJ1-2; TRBD1 matches at 7 bases. CDR1 and CDR2 (germline): MGHDK, SYGVNS. V lost 4 bases to trimming and J lost 5 bases; unmatched junction nucleotides: 10. The CDR3 has 15 residues. CDR3 sequence (DNA): TGTGCCAGCAGTGCTCCTGGACAGGTCTTTTATGGCTACACCTTC. It yields the protein CASSAPGQVFYGYTF.